Following are 27 T cell receptor beta chains from one sample sequenced in a study of vaccination effects on CD4 cells after COVID-19. Here immunoSEQ multiplex PCR was the method, and the copy in TCRdb shows in-frame clones only, minus some. Here the sample spans about 37,000 clones, about 70% being singletons. Antigens of these TCRs are unknown. It was after around 10 days of culture that CD4+ T cells were isolated. The specimen comprised CD4+ T cells from PBMCs cultured without peptide, sampled before COVID-19 vaccination. The receptors were sampled from a human donor who received a COVID-19 vaccine.

The rearrangement joins TRBV7-9 to TRBJ1-2, with a weak D call TRBD1 (5 bases). The CDR3 consists of 18 residues. Germline V gives CDR1 SEHNR, CDR2 FQNEAQ (reference sequence). V gave up 5 bases and J gave up 0 bases, with 22 bases separating them. CDR3 residues: CASSIIGTHNRTNYGYTF. Here the CDR3 DNA reads TGTGCCAGCAGCATAATTGGGACCCACAATAGGACTAACTATGGCTACACCTTC.

The chain couples TRBV4-1 to TRBJ1-4; the match to TRBD1 covers 7 bases. Per germline, CDR1 MGHRA and CDR2 YSYEKL. This CDR3 contains 17 residues. Unmatched junction bases numbered 5, after V lost 1 base and J lost 0 bases. The CDR3 sequence is CASSQAGQVTTNEKLFF. CDR3 DNA sequence: TGCGCCAGCAGCCAAGCCGGACAGGTGACAACTAATGAAAAACTGTTTTTT.

The chain carries TRBV27 and TRBJ2-7; D possibly corresponds to TRBD1 (6 bases). From germline, CDR1 is MNHEY and CDR2 SMNVEV (reference sequence). The germline V and J ends were trimmed by 6 bases and 3 bases, with 18 bases remaining between them. The CDR3 consists of 15 residues. The chain's CDR3 is CASRQQGAGLYEQYF. The CDR3 DNA is TGTGCCAGCAGGCAACAGGGTGCCGGTCTCTACGAGCAGTACTTC.

The gene calls are TRBV6-5 and TRBJ1-6; TRBD1 might be the D (5 bases). V gave up 2 bases and J gave up 7 bases, with 15 bases separating them. Germline CDR1 is MNHEY and CDR2 is SVGAGI. The CDR3 extends over 16 amino acids. In DNA form, the CDR3 reads TGTGCCAGCAGTTACGCGTTAGGGCAGGGAAATTCACCCCTCCACTTT. Protein: CASSYALGQGNSPLHF.

The CDR3 loop is CASRGPGATNEKLFF. The CDR3 DNA is TGTGCCAGCAGAGGGCCCGGGGCAACTAATGAAAAACTGTTTTTT. V is TRBV6-6 and J is TRBJ1-4; D remains unclear. The CDR3 runs 15 residues. Trimming shortened V by 6 bases and J by 0 bases, and 11 bases separated the two germline ends. Germline V gene data show CDR1 as MNHNY and CDR2 as SVGAGI (reference sequence).

The CDR3 region is CASSHGQSNQPQHF. CDR3 in DNA: TGTGCCAGCAGTCACGGACAGAGCAATCAGCCCCAGCATTTT. The chain couples TRBV28 to TRBJ1-5, with D perhaps TRBD1 (6 bases). The CDR3 sequence is 14 residues long. The germline CDR1 and CDR2 sequences are MDHEN and SYDVKM. V shed 5 bases and J shed 1 base, with 9 bases lying between them. Variable domain in full (rest from reference TRBV28 and TRBJ1-5): DVKVTQSSRYLVKRTGEKVFLECVQDMDHENMFWYRQDPGLGLRLIYFSYDVKMKEKGDIPEGYSVSREKKERFSLILESASTNQTSMYLCASSHGQSNQPQHFGDGTRLSIL.

V and J are TRBV19 and TRBJ1-2, with D unclear. The germline V gene has CDR1 LNHDA and CDR2 SQIVND (reference sequence). The CDR3 contains 13 residues. V was cut by 5 bases and J by 4 bases, with 11 bases left in between. CDR3 sequence reads: CASSAAGSYGYTF. CDR3 bases: TGTGCCAGTAGTGCAGCTGGTAGCTATGGCTACACCTTC.

The CDR3 loop is CASSLWGQLSQPQHF. In DNA, the CDR3 is TGTGCCAGCAGTTTATGGGGACAGCTCAGCCAGCCCCAGCATTTT. This chain uses TRBV28 with TRBJ1-5; TRBD1 matches at 7 bases. The junction had 6 bases not matched to a gene; V was cut back by 0 bases and J by 7 bases. This CDR3 spans 15 amino acids. From germline, CDR1 is MDHEN and CDR2 SYDVKM.

V usage is TRBV11-2 and J usage is TRBJ2-7, with 8 bases that match TRBD2. The CDR3 runs 14 residues. The trim removed 3 bases at V and 2 bases at J, leaving 3 bases unmatched. The germline CDR1 and CDR2 sequences are SGHAT and FQNNGV. The CDR3 loop is CASSLGGGPYEQYF. The CDR3 DNA follows: TGTGCCAGCAGCTTGGGCGGGGGGCCCTACGAGCAGTACTTC.

The chain combines TRBV28 with TRBJ1-4; the D is unclear. The CDR3 is 15 amino acids. Looked up from germline, CDR1 is MDHEN and CDR2 is SYDVKM. Between the trimmed V and J ends, which lost 4 bases and 1 base, there was a span of 10 bases. DNA of the CDR3: TGTGCCAGCAGTTCGCGACATAGAACTAATGAAAAACTGTTTTTT. Encoded protein: CASSSRHRTNEKLFF. The full variable domain, rest sourced from reference TRBV28 and TRBJ1-4, is DVKVTQSSRYLVKRTGEKVFLECVQDMDHENMFWYRQDPGLGLRLIYFSYDVKMKEKGDIPEGYSVSREKKERFSLILESASTNQTSMYLCASSSRHRTNEKLFFGSGTQLSVL.

Here the CDR3 reads CASSYQNEQYF. CDR3 nucleotide sequence: TGTGCCAGCAGTTACCAGAATGAGCAGTACTTC. V usage is TRBV6-5 and J usage is TRBJ2-7; D uncertain. The length of the CDR3 is 11 residues. Germline CDR1 and CDR2: MNHEY and SVGAGI. Trimming removed 2 bases from V and 7 bases from J, with 6 bases in between.

The chain has TRBV24-1 and TRBJ2-5, with 8 positions matching TRBD2. The J segment lost 5 bases and the V segment lost 0 bases, leaving 7 bases of the junction unmatched. The germline gives CDR1 KGHDR, CDR2 SFDVKD. The CDR3 is 16 residues long. CDR3 in DNA: TGTGCCACCAGTGATTTGCCCGGACTAGCAGAGGAGACCCAGTACTTC. This gives the protein CATSDLPGLAEETQYF.

Notes on this clone: Mismatch with germline at one junction end may stem from a read error. This rearrangement joins TRBV18 to TRBJ1-2, with a tentative D call TRBD1 (6 bases). CDR1 is KGHSH, CDR2 LQKENI, per germline. The CDR3 extends over 12 amino acids. CDR3 nucleotide sequence: TGTGCCAGCTCTCCACAGGGAAGTGGCTACACCTTC. Amino acid sequence: CASSPQGSGYTF.

The CDR3 DNA reads TGTGCCAGCAGCCAACAAGCTTTAGCGGGGGATTTCTACGAGCAGTACTTC. Translation: CASSQQALAGDFYEQYF. The chain recombines TRBV3-1 (or the pseudogene TRBV3-2) with TRBJ2-7, with 9 bases that match TRBD2. The ends lost 2 bases at V and 3 bases at J; junction bases unmatched: 11. Per the germline V gene, CDR1 is LGHDT and CDR2 is YNNKEL (reference sequence). The CDR3 length is 17 residues.

This clone was observed a few times. This chain connects TRBV9 to TRBJ2-7, with TRBD2 as a possible D gene (5 bases). CDR3 length: 13 residues. Trimming took 4 bases from V and 4 from J, leaving 12 bases between them. Germline CDR1 SGDLS, CDR2 YYNGEE. The CDR3 sequence is CASSRRTGYEQYF. In DNA, the CDR3 is TGTGCCAGCAGCCGTAGGACTGGTTACGAGCAGTACTTC.

The chain uses TRBV4-3 and TRBJ2-1; 11 bases are shared with TRBD2. The CDR3 length is 18 residues. The germline gives CDR1 LGHNA, CDR2 YSLEER. The junction had 7 bases not matched to a gene; V was cut back by 3 bases and J by 0 bases. The CDR3 region is CASSQASGGHSSYNEQFF. For the CDR3, the DNA is TGCGCCAGCAGCCAGGCTAGCGGGGGGCACAGCTCCTACAATGAGCAGTTCTTC.

This clone occurred once. J is TRBJ1-6 and V is TRBV5-1; D is undetermined. Trimming shortened V by 5 bases and J by 5 bases, and 14 bases separated the two germline ends. There are 15 residues in the CDR3. Germline lookup yields CDR1 SGHRS and CDR2 YFSETQ. The CDR3 sequence: CASSQTGPDNSPLHF. For the CDR3, the DNA is TGCGCCAGCAGTCAAACCGGGCCCGATAATTCACCCCTCCACTTT. Based on the CDR3 plus reference TRBV5-1 and TRBJ1-6, the full variable domain is KAGVTQTPRYLIKTRGQQVTLSCSPISGHRSVSWYQQTPGQGLQFLFEYFSETQRNKGNFPGRFSGRQFSNSRSEMNVSTLELGDSALYLCASSQTGPDNSPLHFGNGTRLTVT.

The rearrangement joins TRBV5-1 to TRBJ1-4; D is undetermined. CDR1 and CDR2 from the germline V gene are SGHRS and YFSETQ. V was trimmed by 4 bases and J by 8 bases, leaving 12 bases between them. This CDR3 spans 13 amino acids. CDR3 DNA sequence: TGCGCCAGCAGCCGTAGTTCGGGCGAAAAACTGTTTTTT. The encoded protein is CASSRSSGEKLFF.

The genes are TRBV13 and TRBJ1-1; D is uncertain. V dropped 5 bases and J dropped 4 bases, with 14 bases sitting between them. The germline CDR1 and CDR2 sequences are PRHDT and FYEKMQ (reference sequence). CDR3 length: 14 amino acids. CDR3 loop: CASSPRLEATEAFF. The CDR3 DNA reads as TGTGCCAGCAGCCCTAGGTTGGAGGCCACTGAAGCTTTCTTT.

The chain employs TRBV28 and TRBJ1-5, with D hard to call. Looked up from germline, CDR1 is MDHEN and CDR2 is SYDVKM. V lost 5 bases and J lost 2, with 16 bases in between. This CDR3 spans 16 amino acids. DNA for the CDR3: TGTGCCAGCAGTCTTCCTGACATGGTAGGCAATCAGCCCCAGCATTTT. This translates into CASSLPDMVGNQPQHF. The variable domain in full, with the rest retrieved from reference TRBV28 and TRBJ1-5, is DVKVTQSSRYLVKRTGEKVFLECVQDMDHENMFWYRQDPGLGLRLIYFSYDVKMKEKGDIPEGYSVSREKKERFSLILESASTNQTSMYLCASSLPDMVGNQPQHFGDGTRLSIL.

The chain carries TRBV2 and TRBJ1-5, with D maybe TRBD1 (6 bases). The CDR3 extends over 15 amino acids. Trimming took off 8 bases at V and 2 bases at J, with 16 bases between the two ends. Looked up from germline, CDR1 is SNHLY and CDR2 is FYNNEI. CDR3 nucleotides: TGTGCCAGCGTTGAACAGGGAACGGGCAATCAGCCCCAGCATTTT. The encoded protein is CASVEQGTGNQPQHF.

The V gene is TRBV7-9, the J gene TRBJ1-6; D might be TRBD1 (5 bases). Germline V gene lookup returns CDR1 SEHNR and CDR2 FQNEAQ (reference sequence). With 1 base removed from V and 5 bases from J, the gap between germline ends came to 6 bases. CDR3 length equals 14 residues. CDR3 region: CASSLDRNNSPLHF. Here the CDR3 DNA reads TGTGCCAGCAGCTTAGACAGGAATAATTCACCCCTCCACTTT.

The V gene is TRBV11-3, the J gene TRBJ2-7; 12 nucleotides align to TRBD1. This CDR3 is built from 15 residues. With 3 bases clipped from V and 5 bases from J, the junction kept 5 bases outside the gene matches. Germline CDR1 reads SGHNT; CDR2 reads YENEEA. CDR3 coding DNA: TGTGCCAGCAGCTTGGGGACAGGGGGCTTCAACGAGCAGTACTTC. Its translation: CASSLGTGGFNEQYF.

This clone has just one count. The V and J genes are TRBV2 and TRBJ1-1; no firm D call. CDR3 length: 13 residues. Trimming took off 5 bases at V and 8 bases at J, with 15 bases between the two ends. Germline V lookup: CDR1 SNHLY, CDR2 FYNNEI. This chain's CDR3 is CASSPPPGGEAFF. The CDR3 bases are TGTGCCAGCAGTCCGCCCCCGGGCGGGGAAGCTTTCTTT. Full variable domain (rest looked up from reference TRBV2 and TRBJ1-1): EPEVTQTPSHQVTQMGQEVILRCVPISNHLYFYWYRQILGQKVEFLVSFYNNEISEKSEIFDDQFSVERPDGSNFTLKIRSTKLEDSAMYFCASSPPPGGEAFFGQGTRLTVV.

The chain has TRBV5-1 and TRBJ2-5; D uncertain. Germline V lookup: CDR1 SGHRS, CDR2 YFSETQ. The CDR3 covers 13 residues. Trimming left V 1 base short and J 5 bases short, with 9 bases between. This chain's CDR3 is CASSLSARETQYF. The CDR3 nucleotides read TGCGCCAGCAGCTTGTCAGCTCGTGAGACCCAGTACTTC.

The gene calls are TRBV19 and TRBJ2-1, with D uncertain. With 3 bases removed from V and 0 bases from J, the gap between germline ends came to 9 bases. The germline gives CDR1 LNHDA, CDR2 SQIVND (reference sequence). CDR3 size: 15 residues. The CDR3 is CASSIGLGSYNEQFF. The CDR3 region has the DNA TGTGCCAGTAGTATTGGGCTTGGCTCCTACAATGAGCAGTTCTTC.

The chain combines TRBV5-1 with TRBJ1-1; 9 bases match TRBD1. V shed 2 bases, J shed 1 base, and the junction held 3 bases outside the gene matches. CDR1 is SGHRS and CDR2 is YFSETQ in the germline V gene. The CDR3 length is 15 residues. The CDR3 coding sequence is TGCGCCAGCAGCTTAACAGGGGGCCCGAACACTGAAGCTTTCTTT. Its protein is CASSLTGGPNTEAFF.